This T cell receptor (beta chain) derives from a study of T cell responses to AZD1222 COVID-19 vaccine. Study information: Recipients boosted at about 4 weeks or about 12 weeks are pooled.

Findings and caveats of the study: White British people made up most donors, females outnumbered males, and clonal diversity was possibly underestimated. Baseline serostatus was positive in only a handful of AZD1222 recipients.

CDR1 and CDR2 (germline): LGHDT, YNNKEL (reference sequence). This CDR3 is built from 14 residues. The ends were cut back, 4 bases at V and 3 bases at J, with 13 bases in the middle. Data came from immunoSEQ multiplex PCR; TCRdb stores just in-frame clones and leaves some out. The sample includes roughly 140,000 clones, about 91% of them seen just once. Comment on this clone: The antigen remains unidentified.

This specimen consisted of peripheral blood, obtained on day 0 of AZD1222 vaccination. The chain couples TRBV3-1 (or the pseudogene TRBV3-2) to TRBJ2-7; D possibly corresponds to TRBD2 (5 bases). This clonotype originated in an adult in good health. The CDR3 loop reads CASSLTRENYEQYF. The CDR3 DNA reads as TGTGCCAGCAGCCTAACAAGGGAGAACTACGAGCAGTACTTC.